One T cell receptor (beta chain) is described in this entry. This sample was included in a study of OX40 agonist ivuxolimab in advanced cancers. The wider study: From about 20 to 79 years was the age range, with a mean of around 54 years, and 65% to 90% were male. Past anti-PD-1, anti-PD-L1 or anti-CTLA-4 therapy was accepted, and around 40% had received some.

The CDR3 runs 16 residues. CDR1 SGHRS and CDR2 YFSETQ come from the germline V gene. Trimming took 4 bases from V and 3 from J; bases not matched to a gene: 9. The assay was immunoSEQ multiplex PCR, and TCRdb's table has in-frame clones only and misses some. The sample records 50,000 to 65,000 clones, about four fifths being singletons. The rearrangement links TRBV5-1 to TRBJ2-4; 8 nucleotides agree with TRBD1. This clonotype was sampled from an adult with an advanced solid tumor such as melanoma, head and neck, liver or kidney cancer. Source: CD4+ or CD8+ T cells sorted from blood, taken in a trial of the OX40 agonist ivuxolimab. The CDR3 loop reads CASSGAGGEGKNIQYF. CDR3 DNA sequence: TGCGCCAGCAGCGGAGCAGGGGGCGAGGGCAAAAACATTCAGTACTTC.